This T cell receptor (beta chain) was captured in a study of cytomegalovirus exposure and HLA in healthy donors. Whole-study results and caveats: The tendency of first-cohort TCR clusters to co-occur in the 120 or so validation repertoires emerged from a later analysis.

The repertoire was sequenced with immunoSEQ multiplex PCR; TCRdb's copy has only in-frame clones and lacks some. Of about 73,000 clones in the sample, 85% to 95% were seen once. Only one count was recorded for this clone. Its cognate antigen is unknown. Germline CDR1 reads LNHDA; CDR2 reads SQIVND (reference sequence). V shed 5 bases, J shed 4 bases, and the junction held 3 bases outside the gene matches. This CDR3 region has 14 residues. The source material was PBMCs. The V and J genes are TRBV19 and TRBJ1-1; 11 nucleotides align to TRBD1. The sequence was collected from a man aged 18 to 30 in good health and CMV-seronegative. Here the CDR3 DNA reads TGTGCCAGTAGTGGGACAGGGGGGATCACTGAAGCTTTCTTT. Amino acid sequence: CASSGTGGITEAFF.